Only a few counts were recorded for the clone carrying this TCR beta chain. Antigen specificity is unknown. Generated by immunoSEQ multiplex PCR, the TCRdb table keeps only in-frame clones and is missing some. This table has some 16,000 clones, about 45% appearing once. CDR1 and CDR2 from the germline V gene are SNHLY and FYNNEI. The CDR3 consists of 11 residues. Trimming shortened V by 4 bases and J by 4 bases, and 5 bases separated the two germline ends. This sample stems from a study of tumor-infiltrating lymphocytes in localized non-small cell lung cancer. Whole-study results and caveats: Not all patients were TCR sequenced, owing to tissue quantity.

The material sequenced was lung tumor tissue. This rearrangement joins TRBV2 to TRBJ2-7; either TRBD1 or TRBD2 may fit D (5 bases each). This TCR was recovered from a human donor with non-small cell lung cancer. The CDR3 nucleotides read TGTGCCAGCAGTGGGGGGTACGAGCAGTACTTC. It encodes CASSGGYEQYF.